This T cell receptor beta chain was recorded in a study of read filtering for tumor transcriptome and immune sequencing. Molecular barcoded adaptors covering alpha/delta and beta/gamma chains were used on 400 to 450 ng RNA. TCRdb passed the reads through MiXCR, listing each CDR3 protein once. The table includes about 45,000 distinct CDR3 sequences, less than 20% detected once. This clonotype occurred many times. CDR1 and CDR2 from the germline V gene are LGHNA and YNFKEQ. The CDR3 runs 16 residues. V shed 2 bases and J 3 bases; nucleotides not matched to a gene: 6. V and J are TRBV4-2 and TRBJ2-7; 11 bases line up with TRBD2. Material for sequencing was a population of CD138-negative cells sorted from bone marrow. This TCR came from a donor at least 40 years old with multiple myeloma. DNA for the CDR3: TGTGCCAGCAGCCAATCTGGTCTAGCGGGAGGCTACGAGCAGTACTTC. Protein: CASSQSGLAGGYEQYF.